This TCR beta chain derives from a study of T cell changes during pregnancy in multiple sclerosis. The ends were cut back, 8 bases at V and 8 bases at J, with 15 bases in the middle. The germline gives CDR1 LNHDA, CDR2 SQIVND (reference sequence). There are 13 residues in the CDR3. Assay: immunoSEQ multiplex PCR; the TCRdb copy retains only in-frame clones and omits some. The sample yields 120,000 or so clones, roughly 92% seen once. Sample: peripheral blood, taken before pregnancy. The chain joins TRBV19 to TRBJ1-4; D call uncertain. This sequence was found in a female donor with multiple sclerosis, enrolled in a pregnancy study. The CDR3 protein is CASRSDSEEKLFF. In DNA form, the CDR3 reads TGTGCCAGTCGGTCGGACTCTGAGGAAAAACTGTTTTTT.